This T cell receptor (beta chain) was captured by sequencing in a study of T cells after somatic rescue of genetic block. V gave up 5 bases and J gave up 4 bases, with 17 bases separating them. The CDR3 is made up of 15 amino acids. The V gene's germline CDR1 is SNHLY and CDR2 FYNNEI. The repertoire was sequenced with immunoSEQ multiplex PCR; TCRdb's copy has only in-frame clones and lacks some. This sample yields about 68,000 clones, of which around 92% are seen a single time; about 2.9% belongs to the top ten. The chain links TRBV2 to TRBJ2-5, with no clear D. This TCR was recovered from a man aged 40-49 years. Specimen: peripheral blood mononuclear cells (PBMCs). This CDR3 reads CASSSPGPLGETQYF. As DNA, the CDR3 is TGTGCCAGCAGTTCCCCCGGACCACTGGGAGAGACCCAGTACTTC.